Each of the 13 T cell receptor beta chains below was sequenced from the same sample in a study of T cells in Graves' hyperthyroidism and ophthalmopathy. Amplified TCR beta CDR3 regions came from RNA transcripts. The HTBI primer set drove a first-round RT-PCR of the TCR CDR3. TCRdb reanalysed the multiplex PCR reads using MiXCR and keeps one entry per CDR3 protein. The table records around 520,000 distinct CDR3 sequences, around 13% of them present only once. Sequenced: blood. These receptors were collected from a woman between 35 and 50 years old with Graves' hyperthyroidism.

This clonotype is a singleton in its sample. The CDR3 protein is CASRTQVTADTQYF. CDR3 nucleotide sequence: TGCGCCAGCAGGACCCAGGTCACCGCAGATACGCAGTATTTT. The V and J genes are TRBV4-1 and TRBJ2-3, with D unclear. This CDR3 contains 14 residues. The germline V gene encodes CDR1 MGHRA and CDR2 YSYEKL. Trimming pared 6 bases from V and 4 bases from J, leaving 14 bases between.

This clonotype was seen at least ten times. The chain has TRBV30 and TRBJ1-1; D unclear. Germline CDR1 reads GTSNPN; CDR2 reads SVGIG (reference sequence). Trimming took 3 bases from V and 5 from J, leaving 7 bases between them. The CDR3 extends over 11 amino acids. CDR3 protein: CAWSQSTEAFF. CDR3 sequence (DNA): TGTGCCTGGAGCCAATCTACTGAAGCTTTCTTT. Combining the CDR3 with reference TRBV30 and TRBJ1-1 gives the whole variable domain SQTIHQWPATLVQPVGSPLSLECTVEGTSNPNLYWYRQAAGRGLQLLFYSVGIGQISSEVPQNLSASRPQDRQFILSSKKLLLSDSGFYLCAWSQSTEAFFGQGTRLTVV.

V and J are TRBV28 and TRBJ1-6; no definite D call. The CDR3 runs to 15 residues. V lost 8 bases, J lost 5 bases, and 16 bases lay in between. Germline CDR1 and CDR2: MDHEN and SYDVKM. CDR3 sequence: CASANTGRDNSPLHF. DNA of the CDR3: TGTGCCAGCGCGAATACTGGCAGAGATAATTCACCCCTCCACTTT. The full variable domain, its missing parts supplied by reference TRBV28 and TRBJ1-6, is DVKVTQSSRYLVKRTGEKVFLECVQDMDHENMFWYRQDPGLGLRLIYFSYDVKMKEKGDIPEGYSVSREKKERFSLILESASTNQTSMYLCASANTGRDNSPLHFGNGTRLTVT.

In this sample, this clonotype turned up many times. The V call is TRBV2, the J call TRBJ2-2; D ambiguous. The germline V gene encodes CDR1 SNHLY and CDR2 FYNNEI. V was pared by 1 base and J by 6 bases, with 6 bases between. The CDR3 totals 13 residues. CDR3 nucleotides: TGTGCCAGCAGTGAAGTTGGTCCCGGGGAGCTGTTTTTT. Translated: CASSEVGPGELFF.

V gene TRBV28 combines with J gene TRBJ2-2; 11 nucleotides match TRBD2. The CDR3 is made up of 16 amino acids. J gave up 5 bases and V 6 bases, and 8 bases lay outside the gene matches. Per the germline V gene, CDR1 is MDHEN and CDR2 is SYDVKM. CDR3 DNA: TGTGCCAGCAGCGGACCCGGGACTAGCGGAACCGGGGAGCTGTTTTTT. Residues: CASSGPGTSGTGELFF.

Remarks on this clonotype: Just one base apart from a much larger clone, this may be a read error. The rearrangement links TRBV27 to TRBJ2-1; the D is unclear. Germline CDR1 MNHEY, CDR2 SMNVEV (reference sequence). CDR3 length: 13 residues. CDR3 in amino acids: CASSSDLYNEQSF. CDR3 coding DNA: TGTGCCAGCAGTTCGGACCTGTACAATGAGCAGTCCTTC.

The table lists this clonotype with a few counts. V and J are TRBV5-1 and TRBJ1-1; 8 nucleotides match TRBD1. Germline V gene data show CDR1 as SGHRS and CDR2 as YFSETQ. After removal of 3 bases from V and 1 base from J, the junction contained 8 bases not matched to a gene. CDR3 length: 16 residues. CDR3 sequence reads: CASSSELGTGNTEAFF. The CDR3 DNA reads TGCGCCAGCAGCTCCGAGCTTGGGACAGGGAACACTGAAGCTTTCTTT.

A word on this clonotype: A much larger clone sits a single nucleotide away, making a read error possible. The chain links TRBV30 to TRBJ2-1; 7 nucleotides line up with TRBD1. CDR3 length: 14 residues. Germline assignment: CDR1 GTSNPN and CDR2 SVGIG (reference sequence). DNA for the CDR3: TGTGCCTGGTCAGACAGGGCCCTCTACAATGGGCAGTTCTTC. It is translated as CAWSDRALYNGQFF.

The chain couples TRBV3-1 to TRBJ2-1; D not certain. The CDR3 contains 13 residues. Trimming cost V 3 bases and J 7 bases, with 10 bases left between them. Per germline, CDR1 LGHDT and CDR2 YNNKEL (reference sequence). CDR3 sequence: CASSHNEGNEQFF. CDR3 in DNA: TGTGCCAGCAGCCACAATGAAGGGAATGAGCAGTTCTTC.

This clonotype was observed at least ten times. The V gene is TRBV28, the J gene TRBJ2-7; 12 nucleotides line up with TRBD1. Germline assignment: CDR1 MDHEN and CDR2 SYDVKM. This CDR3 is 12 amino acids long. J lost 6 bases, V lost 10 bases, and 4 bases had no gene match. The CDR3 DNA follows: TGTGCCATCGGGACAGGGGGCTTCGAGCAGTACTTC. It codes for CAIGTGGFEQYF.

The chain has TRBV7-8 and TRBJ1-2, with 11 positions matching TRBD1. The germline gives CDR1 SGHVS, CDR2 FQNEAQ. The CDR3 runs to 16 residues. The V and J ends lost 1 base and 6 bases, in that order; junction bases with no gene match: 7. CDR3: CASSLEGQGALNGYTF. The DNA of the CDR3 is TGTGCCAGCAGCTTAGAAGGACAGGGGGCGCTTAATGGCTACACCTTC.

This clonotype has at least ten counts. V and J are TRBV28 and TRBJ2-5; D may be TRBD2 (6 bases). The germline V gene has CDR1 MDHEN and CDR2 SYDVKM. CDR3 length: 15 amino acids. V was clipped by 6 bases and J by 2 bases, with 16 bases between them. CDR3: CASRGEATFQETQYF. The CDR3 DNA reads as TGTGCCAGCAGGGGGGAGGCAACCTTTCAAGAGACCCAGTACTTC. The whole variable domain, filled in from reference TRBV28 and TRBJ2-5, reads DVKVTQSSRYLVKRTGEKVFLECVQDMDHENMFWYRQDPGLGLRLIYFSYDVKMKEKGDIPEGYSVSREKKERFSLILESASTNQTSMYLCASRGEATFQETQYFGPGTRLLVL.

This sequence joins TRBV3-1 and TRBJ1-6; D possibly corresponds to TRBD1 (5 bases). Germline values: CDR1 LGHDT, CDR2 YNNKEL (reference sequence). V lost 4 bases to trimming and J lost 6 bases, with 13 bases between them. The CDR3 is made up of 15 amino acids. The CDR3 region has the DNA TGTGCCAGCAGCCCCCGTTGGGGGGGTAATTCACCCCTCCACTTT. Translation gives CASSPRWGGNSPLHF.